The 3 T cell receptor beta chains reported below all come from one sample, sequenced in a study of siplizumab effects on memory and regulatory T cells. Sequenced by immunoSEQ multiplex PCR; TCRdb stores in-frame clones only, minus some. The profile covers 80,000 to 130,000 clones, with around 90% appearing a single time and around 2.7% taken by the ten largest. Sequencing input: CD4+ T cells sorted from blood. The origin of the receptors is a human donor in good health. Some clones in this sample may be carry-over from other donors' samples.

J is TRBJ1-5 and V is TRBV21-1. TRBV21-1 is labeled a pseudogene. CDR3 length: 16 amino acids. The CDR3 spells CASSKVCDREGQPQHF. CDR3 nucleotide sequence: TGTGCCAGCAGCAAAGTATGTGACAGGGAGGGTCAGCCCCAGCATTTT.

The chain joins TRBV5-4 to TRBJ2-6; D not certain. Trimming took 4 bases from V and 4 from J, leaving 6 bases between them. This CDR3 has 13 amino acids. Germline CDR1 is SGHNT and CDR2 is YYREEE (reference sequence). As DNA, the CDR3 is TGTGCCAGCAGCCCTTTAGGGGCCAACGTCCTGACTTTC. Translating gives CASSPLGANVLTF.

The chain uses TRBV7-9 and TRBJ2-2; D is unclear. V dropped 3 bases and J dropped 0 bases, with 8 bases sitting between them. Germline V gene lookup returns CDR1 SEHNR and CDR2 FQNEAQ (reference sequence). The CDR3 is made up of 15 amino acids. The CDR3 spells CASSFRNANTGELFF. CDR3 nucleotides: TGTGCCAGCAGCTTCCGTAACGCGAACACCGGGGAGCTGTTTTTT.